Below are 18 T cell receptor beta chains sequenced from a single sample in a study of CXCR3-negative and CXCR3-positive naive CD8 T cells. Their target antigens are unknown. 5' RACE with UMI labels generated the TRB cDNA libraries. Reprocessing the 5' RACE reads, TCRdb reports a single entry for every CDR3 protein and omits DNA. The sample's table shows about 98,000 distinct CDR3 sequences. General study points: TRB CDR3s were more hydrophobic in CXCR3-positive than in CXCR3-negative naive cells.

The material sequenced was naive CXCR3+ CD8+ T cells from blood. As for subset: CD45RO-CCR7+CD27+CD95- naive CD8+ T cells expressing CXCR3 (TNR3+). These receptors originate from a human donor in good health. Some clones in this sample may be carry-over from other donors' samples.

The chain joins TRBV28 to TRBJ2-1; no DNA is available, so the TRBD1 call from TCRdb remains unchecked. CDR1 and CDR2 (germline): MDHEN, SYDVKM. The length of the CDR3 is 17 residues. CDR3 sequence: CASSFPSSGQGNNEQFF.

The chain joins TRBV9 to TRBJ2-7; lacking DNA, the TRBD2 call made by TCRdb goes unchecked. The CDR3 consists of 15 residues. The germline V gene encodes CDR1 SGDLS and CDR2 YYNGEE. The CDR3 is CASSVLAGSTYEQYF.

CDR3 in amino acids: CASSFLAPGAHTQYF. The chain employs TRBV12-3 or TRBV12-4 and TRBJ2-3; the TRBD1 assignment by TCRdb is unverifiable without DNA. The CDR3 has 15 residues.

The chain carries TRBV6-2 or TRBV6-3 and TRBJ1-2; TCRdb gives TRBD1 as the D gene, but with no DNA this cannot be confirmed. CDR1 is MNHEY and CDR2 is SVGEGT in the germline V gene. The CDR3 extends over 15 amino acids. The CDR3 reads CASSVGRDSPYGYTF.

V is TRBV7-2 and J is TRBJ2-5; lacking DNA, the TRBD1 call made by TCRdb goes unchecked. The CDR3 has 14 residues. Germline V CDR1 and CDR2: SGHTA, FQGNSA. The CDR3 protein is CASSKYRGLETQYF.

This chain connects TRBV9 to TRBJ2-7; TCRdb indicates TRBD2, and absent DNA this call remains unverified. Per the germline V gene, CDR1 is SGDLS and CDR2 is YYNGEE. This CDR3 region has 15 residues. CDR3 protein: CASSLSGGAGNEQYF.

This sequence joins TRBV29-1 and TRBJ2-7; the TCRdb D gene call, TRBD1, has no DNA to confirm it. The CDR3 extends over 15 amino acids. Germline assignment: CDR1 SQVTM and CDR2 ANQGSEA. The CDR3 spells CSAHRVEESSYEQYF.

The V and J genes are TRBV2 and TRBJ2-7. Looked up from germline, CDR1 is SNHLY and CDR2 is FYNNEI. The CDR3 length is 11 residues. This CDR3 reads CASAGSYEQYF.

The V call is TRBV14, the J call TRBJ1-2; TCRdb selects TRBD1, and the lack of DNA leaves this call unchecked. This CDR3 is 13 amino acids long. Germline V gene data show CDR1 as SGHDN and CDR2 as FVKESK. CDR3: CASSQGAGVGYTF.

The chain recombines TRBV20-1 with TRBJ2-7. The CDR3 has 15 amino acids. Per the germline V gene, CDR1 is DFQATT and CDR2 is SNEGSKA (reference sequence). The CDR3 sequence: CSARFSEVRTYEQYF.

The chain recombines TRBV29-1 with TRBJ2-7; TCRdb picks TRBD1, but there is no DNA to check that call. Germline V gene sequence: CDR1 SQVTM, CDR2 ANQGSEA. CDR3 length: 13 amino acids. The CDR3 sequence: CSVAWGSNHEQYF.

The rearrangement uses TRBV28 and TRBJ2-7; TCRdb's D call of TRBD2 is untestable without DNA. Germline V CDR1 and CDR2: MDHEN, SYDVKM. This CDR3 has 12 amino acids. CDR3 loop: CASRGVYYEQYF.

CDR3 residues: CASSSPPWGTYEQYF. The chain has TRBV28 and TRBJ2-7; TCRdb proposes TRBD1, but this gene call is untestable without DNA. The V gene's germline CDR1 is MDHEN and CDR2 SYDVKM. CDR3 length: 15 amino acids.

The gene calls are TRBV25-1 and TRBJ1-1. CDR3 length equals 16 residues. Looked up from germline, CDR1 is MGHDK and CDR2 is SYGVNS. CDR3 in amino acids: CASSEYPVDTNTAALF.

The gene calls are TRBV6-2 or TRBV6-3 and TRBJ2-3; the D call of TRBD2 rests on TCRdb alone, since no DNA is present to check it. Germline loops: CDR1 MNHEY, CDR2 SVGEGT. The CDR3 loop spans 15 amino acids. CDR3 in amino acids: CASNDRVLTTDTQYF.

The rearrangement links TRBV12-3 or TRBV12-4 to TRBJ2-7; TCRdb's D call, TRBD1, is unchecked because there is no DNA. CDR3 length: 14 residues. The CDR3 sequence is CASSLGRGDYEQYF.

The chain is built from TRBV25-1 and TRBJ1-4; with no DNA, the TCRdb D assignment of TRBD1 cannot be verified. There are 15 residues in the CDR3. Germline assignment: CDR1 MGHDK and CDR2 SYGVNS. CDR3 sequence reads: CASSELGARDEKPFF.

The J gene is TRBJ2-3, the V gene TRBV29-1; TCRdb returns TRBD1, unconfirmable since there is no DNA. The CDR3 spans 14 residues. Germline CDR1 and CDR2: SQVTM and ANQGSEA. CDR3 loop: CSVGEQGGADTQYF.